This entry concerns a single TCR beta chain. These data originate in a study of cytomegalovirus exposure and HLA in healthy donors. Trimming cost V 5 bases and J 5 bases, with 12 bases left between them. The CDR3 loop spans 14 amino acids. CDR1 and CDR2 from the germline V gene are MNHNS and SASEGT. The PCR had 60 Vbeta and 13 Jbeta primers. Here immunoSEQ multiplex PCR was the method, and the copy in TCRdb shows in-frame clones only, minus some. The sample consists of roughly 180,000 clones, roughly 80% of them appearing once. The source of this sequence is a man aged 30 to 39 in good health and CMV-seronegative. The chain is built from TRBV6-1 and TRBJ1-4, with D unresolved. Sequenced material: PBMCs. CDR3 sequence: CASSLNGENEKLFF. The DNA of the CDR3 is TGTGCCAGCAGTCTAAACGGGGAAAATGAAAAACTGTTTTTT.